This T cell receptor beta chain was sequenced for a study of vaccination effects on CD4 cells after COVID-19. V lost 1 base, J lost 1 base, and 4 bases lay in between. Germline V gene lookup returns CDR1 MRHNA and CDR2 SNTAGT. The CDR3 is made up of 13 amino acids. Data came from immunoSEQ multiplex PCR; TCRdb stores just in-frame clones and leaves some out. The data contain about 18,000 clones, 76% of them singletons. Pools of viral peptides were used by the ViraFEST assay to expand antigen-specific CD4+ T cells ahead of sequencing. Cultured cells yielded isolated CD4+ T cells after less than 11 days. The person's infection with SARS-CoV-2, confirmed by PCR, took place between March and December 2020. Everyone in the study got two shots of either the BNT162b2 or mRNA-1273 vaccine. There are a few counts of this clone. The target antigen is unknown.

The TCR comes from a human donor who had a prior SARS-CoV-2 infection. The chain recombines TRBV6-4 with TRBJ1-1, with no clear D. The specimen comprised CD4+ T cells from PBMCs cultured with SARS-CoV-2 spike peptides, sampled after COVID-19 vaccination. CDR3 residues: CASSDLWNTEAFF. DNA for the CDR3: TGTGCCAGCAGTGACTTGTGGAACACTGAAGCTTTCTTT.